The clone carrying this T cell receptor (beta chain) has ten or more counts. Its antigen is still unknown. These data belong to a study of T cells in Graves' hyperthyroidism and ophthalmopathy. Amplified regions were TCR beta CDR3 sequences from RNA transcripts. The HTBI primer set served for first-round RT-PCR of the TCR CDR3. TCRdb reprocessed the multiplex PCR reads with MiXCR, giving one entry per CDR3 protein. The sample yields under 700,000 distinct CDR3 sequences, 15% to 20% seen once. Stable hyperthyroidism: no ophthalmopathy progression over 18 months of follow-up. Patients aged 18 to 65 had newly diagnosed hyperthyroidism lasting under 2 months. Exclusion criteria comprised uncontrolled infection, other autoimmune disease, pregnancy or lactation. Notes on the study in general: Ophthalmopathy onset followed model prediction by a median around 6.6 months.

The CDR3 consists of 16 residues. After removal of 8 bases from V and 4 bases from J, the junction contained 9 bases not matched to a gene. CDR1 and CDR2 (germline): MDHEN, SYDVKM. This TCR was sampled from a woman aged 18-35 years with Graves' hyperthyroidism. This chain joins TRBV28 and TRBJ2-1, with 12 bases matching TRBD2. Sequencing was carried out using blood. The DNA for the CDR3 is TGTGCCAGCGCTGGGAGGCTAGCGGGAGGGTACAATGAGCAGTTCTTC. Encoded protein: CASAGRLAGGYNEQFF. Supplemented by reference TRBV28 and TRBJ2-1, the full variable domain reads DVKVTQSSRYLVKRTGEKVFLECVQDMDHENMFWYRQDPGLGLRLIYFSYDVKMKEKGDIPEGYSVSREKKERFSLILESASTNQTSMYLCASAGRLAGGYNEQFFGPGTRLTVL.